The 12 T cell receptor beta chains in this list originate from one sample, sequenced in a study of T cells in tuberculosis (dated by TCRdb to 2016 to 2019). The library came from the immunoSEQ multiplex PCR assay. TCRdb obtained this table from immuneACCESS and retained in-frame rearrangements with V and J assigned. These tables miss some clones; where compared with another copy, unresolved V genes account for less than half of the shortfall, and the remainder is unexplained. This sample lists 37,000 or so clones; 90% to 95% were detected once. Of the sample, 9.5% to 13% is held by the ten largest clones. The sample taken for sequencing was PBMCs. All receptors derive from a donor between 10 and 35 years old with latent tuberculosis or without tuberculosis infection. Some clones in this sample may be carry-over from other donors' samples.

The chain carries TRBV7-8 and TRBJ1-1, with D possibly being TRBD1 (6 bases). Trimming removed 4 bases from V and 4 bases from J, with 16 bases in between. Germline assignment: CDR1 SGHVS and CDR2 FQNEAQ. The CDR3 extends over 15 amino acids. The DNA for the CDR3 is TGTGCCAGCAGCTCATATCAGGGGCGCGGCACTGAAGCTTTCTTT. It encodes CASSSYQGRGTEAFF.

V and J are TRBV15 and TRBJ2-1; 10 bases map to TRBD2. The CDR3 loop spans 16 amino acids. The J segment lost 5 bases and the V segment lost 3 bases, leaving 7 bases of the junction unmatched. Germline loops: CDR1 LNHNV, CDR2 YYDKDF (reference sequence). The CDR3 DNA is TGTGCCACCAGCAGTTTTCTAGCGGGGGTTAACAATGAGCAGTTCTTC. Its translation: CATSSFLAGVNNEQFF.

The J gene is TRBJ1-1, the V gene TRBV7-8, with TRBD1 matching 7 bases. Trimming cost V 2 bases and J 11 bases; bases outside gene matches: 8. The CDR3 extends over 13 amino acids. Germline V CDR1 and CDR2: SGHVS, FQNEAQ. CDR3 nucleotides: TGTGCCAGCAGCTTAAAGGGACAGCCCTCGGCTTTCTTT. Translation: CASSLKGQPSAFF.

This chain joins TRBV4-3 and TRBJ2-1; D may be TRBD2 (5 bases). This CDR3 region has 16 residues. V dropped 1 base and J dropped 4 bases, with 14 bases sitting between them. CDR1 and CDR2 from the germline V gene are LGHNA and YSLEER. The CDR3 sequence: CASSQAGLLGYNEQFF. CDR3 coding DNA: TGCGCCAGCAGCCAAGCCGGACTTTTGGGGTACAATGAGCAGTTCTTC.

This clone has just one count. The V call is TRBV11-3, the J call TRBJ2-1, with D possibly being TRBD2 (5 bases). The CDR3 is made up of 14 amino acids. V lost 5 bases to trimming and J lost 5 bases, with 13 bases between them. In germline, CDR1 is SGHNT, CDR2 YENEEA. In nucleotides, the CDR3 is TGTGCCAGCAGCCCCCGGGGTCGGGACAATGAGCAGTTCTTC. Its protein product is CASSPRGRDNEQFF.

The CDR3 DNA reads TGTGCCAGCAGTTTACAGGGGGGAACCCAGTACTTC. Protein product: CASSLQGGTQYF. V gene TRBV28 combines with J gene TRBJ2-5, with a tentative D call TRBD1 (7 bases). V lost 2 bases and J lost 8, with 9 bases in between. Looked up from germline, CDR1 is MDHEN and CDR2 is SYDVKM. The CDR3 runs 12 residues.

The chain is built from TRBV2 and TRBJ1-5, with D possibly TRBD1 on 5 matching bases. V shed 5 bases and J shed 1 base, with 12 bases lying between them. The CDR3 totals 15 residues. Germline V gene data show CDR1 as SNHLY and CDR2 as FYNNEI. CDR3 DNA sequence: TGTGCCAGCAGTACACGAGCAGGGAGCAATCAGCCCCAGCATTTT. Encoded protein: CASSTRAGSNQPQHF.

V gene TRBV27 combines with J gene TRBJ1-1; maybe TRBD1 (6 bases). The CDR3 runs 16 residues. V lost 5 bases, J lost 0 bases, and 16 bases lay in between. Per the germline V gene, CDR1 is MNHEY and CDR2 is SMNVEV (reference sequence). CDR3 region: CASSPPDRLMNTEAFF. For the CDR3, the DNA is TGTGCCAGCAGTCCTCCGGACAGACTCATGAACACTGAAGCTTTCTTT.

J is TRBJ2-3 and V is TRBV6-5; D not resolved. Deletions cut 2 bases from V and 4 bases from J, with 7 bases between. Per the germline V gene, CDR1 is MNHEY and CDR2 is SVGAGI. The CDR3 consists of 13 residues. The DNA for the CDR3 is TGTGCCAGCAGTTACCCGGCGGCAGATACGCAGTATTTT. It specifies CASSYPAADTQYF.

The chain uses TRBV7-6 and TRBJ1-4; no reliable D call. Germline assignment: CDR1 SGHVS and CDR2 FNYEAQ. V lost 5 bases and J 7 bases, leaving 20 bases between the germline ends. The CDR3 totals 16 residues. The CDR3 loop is CASSPNMRRGGEKLFF. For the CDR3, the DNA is TGTGCCAGCAGCCCAAACATGAGGCGAGGTGGTGAAAAACTGTTTTTT. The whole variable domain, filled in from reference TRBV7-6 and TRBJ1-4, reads GAGVSQSPRYKVTKRGQDVALRCDPISGHVSLYWYRQALGQGPEFLTYFNYEAQQDKSGLPNDRFSAERPEGSISTLTIQRTEQRDSAMYRCASSPNMRRGGEKLFFGSGTQLSVL.

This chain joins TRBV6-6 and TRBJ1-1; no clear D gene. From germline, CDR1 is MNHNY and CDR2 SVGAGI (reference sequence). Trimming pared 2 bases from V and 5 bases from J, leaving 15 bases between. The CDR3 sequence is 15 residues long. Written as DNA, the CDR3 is TGTGCCAGCAGTTACGGAGCCCCGTTGTGGACTGAAGCTTTCTTT. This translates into CASSYGAPLWTEAFF.

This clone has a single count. The CDR3 region is CATQRRGADYGYTF. CDR3 sequence (DNA): TGTGCCACCCAGCGTAGGGGCGCGGACTATGGCTACACCTTC. The chain couples TRBV6-5 to TRBJ1-2, with D tentatively TRBD1 (5 bases). Trimming removed 10 bases from V and 3 bases from J, with 18 bases in between. Germline V gives CDR1 MNHEY, CDR2 SVGAGI. The CDR3 consists of 14 residues.